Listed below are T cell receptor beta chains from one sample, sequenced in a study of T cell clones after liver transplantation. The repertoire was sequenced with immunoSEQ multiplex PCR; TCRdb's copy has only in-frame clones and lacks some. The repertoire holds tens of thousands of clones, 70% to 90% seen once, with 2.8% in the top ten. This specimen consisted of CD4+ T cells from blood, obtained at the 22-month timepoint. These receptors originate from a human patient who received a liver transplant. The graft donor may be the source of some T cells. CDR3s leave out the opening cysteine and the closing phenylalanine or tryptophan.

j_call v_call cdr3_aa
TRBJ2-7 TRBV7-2 ASSLEAGLYEQY
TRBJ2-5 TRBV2 ASSEAGDRGKETQY
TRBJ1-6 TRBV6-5 ASSTGQGNSPLH
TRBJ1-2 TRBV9 ASSVVLGNGYT
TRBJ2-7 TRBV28 ASTLGPRNEQY
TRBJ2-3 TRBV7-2 ASSLAGGTADTQY
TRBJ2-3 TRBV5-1 ASSAGGVDTQY
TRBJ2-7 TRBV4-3 ASSQSWADDEQY
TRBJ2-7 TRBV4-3 ASSQVARDYEQY
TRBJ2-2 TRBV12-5 ASGFRTDNTGELF
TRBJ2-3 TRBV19 ASQTGITTDTQY
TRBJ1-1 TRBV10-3 AISDPRQGNTEAF
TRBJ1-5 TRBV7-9 ASSLLGDSPSY
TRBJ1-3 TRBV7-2 ASSSGVAGNTIY
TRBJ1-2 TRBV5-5 ASSLRPGAGYGYT
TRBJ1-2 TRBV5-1 ASSKDRDGYT
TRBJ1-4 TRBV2 ASSGAAVNEKLF
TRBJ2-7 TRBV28 ASTPPGGQGRAQY
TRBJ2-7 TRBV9 ASSASDRASYEQY
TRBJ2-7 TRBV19 ASSPPDRLYEQY
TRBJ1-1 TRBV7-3 ASSLYPSLGNTEAF
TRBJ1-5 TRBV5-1 ASSEQGADQPQH
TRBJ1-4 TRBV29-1 SVDTGGGEKLF
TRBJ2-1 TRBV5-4 ASSPSTGGGAVNEQF
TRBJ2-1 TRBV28 ASSSPNEQF
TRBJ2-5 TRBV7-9 ASSYHTGLIKETQY
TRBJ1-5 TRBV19 ASSIDRDQPQH
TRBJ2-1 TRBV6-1 ASTPREWGNEQF
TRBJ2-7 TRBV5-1 ASSPLGERGSYEQY
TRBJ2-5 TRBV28 ASNEGAETQY
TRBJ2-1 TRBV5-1 ASSLAIDGRRNGYNEQF
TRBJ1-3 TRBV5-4 ASSSGGFSGNTIY
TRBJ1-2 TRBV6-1 ASSGTVANYGYT
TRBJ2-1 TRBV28 ASSLRYDEQF
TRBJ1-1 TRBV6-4 ASSERTKGTEAF
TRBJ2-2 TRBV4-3 ASSQAASGRSGTGELF
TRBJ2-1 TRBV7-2 ASSLAGGAYNEQF
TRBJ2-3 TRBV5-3 ARSKDRRSTDTQY
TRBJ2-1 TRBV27 ASSLKGFPTSGGARSRVLNEQF
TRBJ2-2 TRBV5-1 ASTFLAGGNTGELF
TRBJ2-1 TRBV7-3 ASSSRLAGGDEQF
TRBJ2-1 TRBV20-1 SASTHNEQF
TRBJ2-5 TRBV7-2 ASSSRRQGETQY
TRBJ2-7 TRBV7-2 ASRSGQGKADEQY
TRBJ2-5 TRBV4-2 ASSQEAGAGETQY
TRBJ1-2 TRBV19 ASSIGRGYGYT
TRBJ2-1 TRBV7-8 ASSLDSYNEQF
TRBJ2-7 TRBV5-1 ASTPDNTPGEQY
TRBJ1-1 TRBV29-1 SVEIGGQGTEAF
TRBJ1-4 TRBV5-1 ASSLSGRNEKLF
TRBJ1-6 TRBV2 ASSERGRNNSPLH
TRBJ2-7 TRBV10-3 AIRQDPYEQY
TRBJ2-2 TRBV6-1 ASSGGRVGTGELF
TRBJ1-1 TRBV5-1 ASSSEASNTEAF
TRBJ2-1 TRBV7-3 ASSPSGLMNEQF
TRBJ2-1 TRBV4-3 ASSQDKVTEQF
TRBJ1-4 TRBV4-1 ASSQARDRGPTNEKLF
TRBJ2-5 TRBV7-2 ASSFPWETQY
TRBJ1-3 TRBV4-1 ASSPRPSEAGNTIY
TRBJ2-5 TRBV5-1 ASSLDRTQY